This T cell receptor (beta chain) was recovered during a study of beta chain features in type 1 diabetes. Germline CDR1 is MNHNY and CDR2 is SVGAGI (reference sequence). This CDR3 comprises 13 residues. Trimming removed 7 bases at V and 4 bases at J, with 13 bases between. The table lists this clone with many counts. Expressed TCRB transcripts were sequenced because the isolated RNA had all been reverse transcribed beforehand. Clones were read by immunoSEQ multiplex PCR, and TCRdb kept only the in-frame ones, dropping some. The data hold 150,000 or so clones, with approximately 10% observed a single time.

The chain combines TRBV6-6 with TRBJ2-5; TRBD2 might be the D (6 bases). The sample consisted of central memory CD4+ T cells from blood. This clonotype originated in a man aged 18-30 years in good health. The CDR3 sequence: CASTRRGGETQYF. CDR3 sequence (DNA): TGTGCCAGCACCCGGCGGGGAGGAGAGACCCAGTACTTC.